This T cell receptor (beta chain) was recovered during a study of T cells in Graves' hyperthyroidism and ophthalmopathy. Study results and limitations: Most thyroid clonotypes expanded above 0.001 were also detected in blood. Using 13 V-J features, a model discriminated ophthalmopathy from stable hyperthyroidism.

Regarding this clonotype: Its antigen is as yet unknown.

Germline V gene sequence: CDR1 MNHEY, CDR2 SVGEGT. CDR3 length: 15 amino acids. The V end was cut by 6 bases, the J end by 3 bases, with 17 bases between. Authors of the study amplified TCR beta CDR3 regions from RNA transcripts. The primer set for the first-round RT-PCR of the TCR CDR3 was HTBI. TCRdb reanalysed the multiplex PCR reads using MiXCR and keeps one entry per CDR3 protein. The sample gives roughly 180,000 distinct CDR3 sequences, more than 15% of which show up once; approximately 28% is in the top ten. The TCR comes from a woman aged 45-65 years with Graves' hyperthyroidism. Material for sequencing was blood. V gene TRBV6-2 or TRBV6-3 combines with J gene TRBJ1-1; unclear D gene. CDR3 nucleotides: TGTGCCAGCAGCTGGCACTCGGTCTTGGACACTGAAGCTTTCTTT. This encodes CASSWHSVLDTEAFF.